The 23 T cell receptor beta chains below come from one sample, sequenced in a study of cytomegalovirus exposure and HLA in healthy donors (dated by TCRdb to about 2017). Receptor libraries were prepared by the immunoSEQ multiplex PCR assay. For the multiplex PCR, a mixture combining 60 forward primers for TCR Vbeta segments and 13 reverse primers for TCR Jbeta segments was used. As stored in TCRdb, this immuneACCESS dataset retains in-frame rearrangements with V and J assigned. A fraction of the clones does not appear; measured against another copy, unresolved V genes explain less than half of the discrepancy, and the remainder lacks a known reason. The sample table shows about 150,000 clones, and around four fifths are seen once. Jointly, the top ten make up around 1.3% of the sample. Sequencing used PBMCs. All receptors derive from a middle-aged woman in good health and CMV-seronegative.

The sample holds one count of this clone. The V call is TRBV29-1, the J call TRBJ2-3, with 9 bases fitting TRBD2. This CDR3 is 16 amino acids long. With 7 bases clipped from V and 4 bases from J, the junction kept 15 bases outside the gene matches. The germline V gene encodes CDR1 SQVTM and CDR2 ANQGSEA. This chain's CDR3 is CSARGLARGGPDTQYF. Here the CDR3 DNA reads TGCAGCGCTAGGGGGTTAGCGCGGGGGGGCCCAGATACGCAGTATTTT.

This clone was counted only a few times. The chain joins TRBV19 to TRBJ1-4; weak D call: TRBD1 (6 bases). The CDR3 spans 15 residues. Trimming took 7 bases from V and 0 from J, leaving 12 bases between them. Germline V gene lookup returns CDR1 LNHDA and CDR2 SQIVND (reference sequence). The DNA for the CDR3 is TGTGCCAGTAATCCGGGACAAGCAACTAATGAAAAACTGTTTTTT. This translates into CASNPGQATNEKLFF. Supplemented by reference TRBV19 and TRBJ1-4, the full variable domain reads DGGITQSPKYLFRKEGQNVTLSCEQNLNHDAMYWYRQDPGQGLRLIYYSQIVNDFQKGDIAEGYSVSREKKESFPLTVTSAQKNPTAFYLCASNPGQATNEKLFFGSGTQLSVL.

CDR3 protein: CASSRGGTNEKLFF. The CDR3 bases are TGTGCCAGCAGCCGGGGGGGGACTAATGAAAAACTGTTTTTT. The chain recombines TRBV7-2 with TRBJ1-4, with a tentative D call TRBD1 (5 bases). This CDR3 comprises 14 residues. V was pared by 5 bases and J by 2 bases, with 9 bases between. The V gene's germline CDR1 is SGHTA and CDR2 FQGNSA.

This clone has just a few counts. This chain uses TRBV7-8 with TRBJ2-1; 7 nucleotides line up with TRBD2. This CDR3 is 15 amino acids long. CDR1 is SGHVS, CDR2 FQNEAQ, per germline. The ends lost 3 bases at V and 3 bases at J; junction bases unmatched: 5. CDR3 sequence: CASSFFGGNYNEQFF. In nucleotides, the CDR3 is TGTGCCAGCAGCTTCTTCGGGGGGAACTACAATGAGCAGTTCTTC. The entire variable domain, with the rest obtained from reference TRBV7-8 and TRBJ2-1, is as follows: GAGVSQSPRYKVAKRGQDVALRCDPISGHVSLFWYQQALGQGPEFLTYFQNEAQLDKSGLPSDRFFAERPEGSVSTLKIQRTQQEDSAVYLCASSFFGGNYNEQFFGPGTRLTVL.

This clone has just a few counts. The CDR3 is CASSVVQGNTGELFF. The CDR3 coding sequence is TGTGCCAGCAGCGTAGTTCAGGGAAACACCGGGGAGCTGTTTTTT. V and J are TRBV9 and TRBJ2-2, with a possible D match to TRBD1 (5 bases). V dropped 0 bases and J dropped 2 bases, with 8 bases sitting between them. CDR3 length: 15 residues. Germline V gives CDR1 SGDLS, CDR2 YYNGEE.

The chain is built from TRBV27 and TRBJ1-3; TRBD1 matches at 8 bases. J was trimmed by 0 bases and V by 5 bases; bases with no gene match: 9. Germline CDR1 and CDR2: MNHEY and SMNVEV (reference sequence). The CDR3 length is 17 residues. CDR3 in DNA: TGTGCCAGCAGTCTAAAACAGGGGGGAATCTCTGGAAACACCATATATTTT. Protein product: CASSLKQGGISGNTIYF.

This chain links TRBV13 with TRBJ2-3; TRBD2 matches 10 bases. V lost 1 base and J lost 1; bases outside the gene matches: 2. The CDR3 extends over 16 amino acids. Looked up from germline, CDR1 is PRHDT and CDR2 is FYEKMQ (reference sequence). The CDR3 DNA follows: TGTGCCAGCAGCTTAGAAGCGGGGGGGGGCACAGATACGCAGTATTTT. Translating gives CASSLEAGGGTDTQYF.

The CDR3 spells CASSSEVSYTGELFF. The CDR3 DNA follows: TGTGCCAGCAGCTCAGAGGTCAGCTACACCGGGGAGCTGTTTTTT. The rearrangement uses TRBV7-9 and TRBJ2-2; the D is unclear. The CDR3 covers 15 residues. Between the trimmed V and J ends, which lost 4 bases and 3 bases, there was a span of 12 bases. CDR1 is SEHNR and CDR2 is FQNEAQ in the germline V gene (reference sequence).

Here the CDR3 reads CASSVKTGMNEKLFF. CDR3 nucleotide sequence: TGTGCCAGCAGCGTCAAGACAGGGATGAATGAAAAACTGTTTTTT. This chain uses TRBV7-9 with TRBJ1-4; TRBD1 agrees at 7 bases. Germline V CDR1 and CDR2: SEHNR, FQNEAQ (reference sequence). The junction had 8 bases not matched to a gene; V was cut back by 5 bases and J by 5 bases. This CDR3 is 15 amino acids long.

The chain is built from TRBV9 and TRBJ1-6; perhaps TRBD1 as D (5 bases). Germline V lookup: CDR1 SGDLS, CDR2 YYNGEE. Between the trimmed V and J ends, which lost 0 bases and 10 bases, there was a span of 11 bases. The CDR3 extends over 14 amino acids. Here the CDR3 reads CASSVGRGQSPLHF. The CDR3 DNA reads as TGTGCCAGCAGCGTAGGTAGGGGCCAATCACCCCTCCACTTT. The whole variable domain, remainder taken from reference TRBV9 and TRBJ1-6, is DSGVTQTPKHLITATGQRVTLRCSPRSGDLSVYWYQQSLDQGLQFLIQYYNGEERAKGNILERFSAQQFPDLHSELNLSSLELGDSALYFCASSVGRGQSPLHFGNGTRLTVT.

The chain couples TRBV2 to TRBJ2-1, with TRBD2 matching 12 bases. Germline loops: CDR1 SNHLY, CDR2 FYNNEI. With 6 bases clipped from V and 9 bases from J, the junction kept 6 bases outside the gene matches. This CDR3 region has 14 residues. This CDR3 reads CASRESSGGAEQFF. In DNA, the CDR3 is TGTGCCAGCAGGGAGTCTAGCGGGGGGGCTGAGCAGTTCTTC.

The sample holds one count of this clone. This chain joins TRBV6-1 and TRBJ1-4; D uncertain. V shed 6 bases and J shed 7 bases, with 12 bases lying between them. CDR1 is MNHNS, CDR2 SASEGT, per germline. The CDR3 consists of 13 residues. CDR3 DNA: TGTGCCAGCAGGACGGAGAGGTCTGAAAAACTGTTTTTT. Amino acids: CASRTERSEKLFF.

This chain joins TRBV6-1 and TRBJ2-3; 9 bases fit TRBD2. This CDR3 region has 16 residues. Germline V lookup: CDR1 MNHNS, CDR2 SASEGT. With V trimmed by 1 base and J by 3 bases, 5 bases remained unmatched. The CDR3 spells CASSEVAGGITDTQYF. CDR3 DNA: TGTGCCAGCAGTGAAGTGGCGGGGGGGATAACAGATACGCAGTATTTT.

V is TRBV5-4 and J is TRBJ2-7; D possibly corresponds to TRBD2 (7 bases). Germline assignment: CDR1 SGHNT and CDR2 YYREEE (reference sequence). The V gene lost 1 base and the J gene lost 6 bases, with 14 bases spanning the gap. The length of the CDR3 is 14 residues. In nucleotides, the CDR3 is TGTGCCAGCAGCTTGAGGGGGGGGCTGATCGAGCAGTACTTC. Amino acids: CASSLRGGLIEQYF.

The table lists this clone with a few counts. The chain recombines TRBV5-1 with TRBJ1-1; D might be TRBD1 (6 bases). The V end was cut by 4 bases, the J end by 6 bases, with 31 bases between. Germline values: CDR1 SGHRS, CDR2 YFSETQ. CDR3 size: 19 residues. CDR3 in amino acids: CASSPPKVALRTVSAEAFF. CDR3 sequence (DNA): TGCGCCAGCAGCCCGCCTAAAGTGGCCCTCCGGACAGTAAGCGCTGAAGCTTTCTTT. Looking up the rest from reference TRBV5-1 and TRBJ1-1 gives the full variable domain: KAGVTQTPRYLIKTRGQQVTLSCSPISGHRSVSWYQQTPGQGLQFLFEYFSETQRNKGNFPGRFSGRQFSNSRSEMNVSTLELGDSALYLCASSPPKVALRTVSAEAFFGQGTRLTVV.

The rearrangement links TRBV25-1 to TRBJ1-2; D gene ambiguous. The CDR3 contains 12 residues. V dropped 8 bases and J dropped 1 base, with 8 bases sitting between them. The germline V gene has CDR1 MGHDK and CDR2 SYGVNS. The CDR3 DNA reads TGTGCCAGCCGCCGGGGTAACTATGGCTACACCTTC. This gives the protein CASRRGNYGYTF.

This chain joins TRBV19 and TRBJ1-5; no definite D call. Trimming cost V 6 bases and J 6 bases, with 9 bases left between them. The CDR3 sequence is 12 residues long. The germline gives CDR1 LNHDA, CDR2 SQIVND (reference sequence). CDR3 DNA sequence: TGTGCCAGTAGCAACTCGATTCAGCCCCAGCATTTT. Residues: CASSNSIQPQHF.

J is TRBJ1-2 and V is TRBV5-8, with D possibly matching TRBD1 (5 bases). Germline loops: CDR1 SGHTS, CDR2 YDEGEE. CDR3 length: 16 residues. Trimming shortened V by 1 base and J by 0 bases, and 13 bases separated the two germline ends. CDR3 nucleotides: TGTGCCAGCAGCTTGCGCGGGGGAATAGCTAACTATGGCTACACCTTC. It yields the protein CASSLRGGIANYGYTF. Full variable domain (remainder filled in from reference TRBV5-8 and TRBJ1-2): EAGVTQSPTHLIKTRGQQATLRCSPISGHTSVYWYQQALGLGLQFLLWYDEGEERNRGNFPPRFSGRQFPNYSSELNVNALELEDSALYLCASSLRGGIANYGYTFGSGTRLTVV.

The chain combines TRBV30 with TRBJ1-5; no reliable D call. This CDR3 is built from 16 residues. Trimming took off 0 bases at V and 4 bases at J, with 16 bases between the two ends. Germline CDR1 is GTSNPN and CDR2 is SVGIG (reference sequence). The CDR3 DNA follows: TGTGCCTGGAGTGTAACATGGGCCGGGAAAAATCAGCCCCAGCATTTT. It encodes CAWSVTWAGKNQPQHF. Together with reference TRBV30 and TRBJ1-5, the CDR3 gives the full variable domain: SQTIHQWPATLVQPVGSPLSLECTVEGTSNPNLYWYRQAAGRGLQLLFYSVGIGQISSEVPQNLSASRPQDRQFILSSKKLLLSDSGFYLCAWSVTWAGKNQPQHFGDGTRLSIL.

The DNA of the CDR3 is TGTGCCAGCAGTGAATACGCACAACCCCCCGGGGAGCTGTTTTTT. Protein sequence: CASSEYAQPPGELFF. This chain links TRBV2 with TRBJ2-2; D remains unclear. The V and J ends lost 2 bases and 6 bases respectively, with 13 bases between them. CDR3 size: 15 residues. Looked up from germline, CDR1 is SNHLY and CDR2 is FYNNEI.

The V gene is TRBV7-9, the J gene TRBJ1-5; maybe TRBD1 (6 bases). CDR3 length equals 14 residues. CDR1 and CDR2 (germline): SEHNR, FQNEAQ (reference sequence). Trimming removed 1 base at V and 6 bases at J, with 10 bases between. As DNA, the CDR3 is TGTGCCAGCAGCTTAGGGGTAGGGGGTCAGCCCCAGCATTTT. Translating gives CASSLGVGGQPQHF.

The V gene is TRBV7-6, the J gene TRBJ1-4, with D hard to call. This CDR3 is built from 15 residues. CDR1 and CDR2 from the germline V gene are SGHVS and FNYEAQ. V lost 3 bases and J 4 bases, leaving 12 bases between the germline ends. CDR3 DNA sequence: TGTGCCAGCAGCTTGGTTAGAGGAAATAATGAAAAACTGTTTTTT. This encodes CASSLVRGNNEKLFF.

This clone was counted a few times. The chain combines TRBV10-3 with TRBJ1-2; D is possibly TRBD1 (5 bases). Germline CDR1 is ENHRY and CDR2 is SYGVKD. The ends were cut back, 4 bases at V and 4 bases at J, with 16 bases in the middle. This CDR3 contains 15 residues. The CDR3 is CAISGAGLAPYGYTF. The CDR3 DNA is TGTGCCATCAGTGGTGCAGGGCTCGCACCCTATGGCTACACCTTC.